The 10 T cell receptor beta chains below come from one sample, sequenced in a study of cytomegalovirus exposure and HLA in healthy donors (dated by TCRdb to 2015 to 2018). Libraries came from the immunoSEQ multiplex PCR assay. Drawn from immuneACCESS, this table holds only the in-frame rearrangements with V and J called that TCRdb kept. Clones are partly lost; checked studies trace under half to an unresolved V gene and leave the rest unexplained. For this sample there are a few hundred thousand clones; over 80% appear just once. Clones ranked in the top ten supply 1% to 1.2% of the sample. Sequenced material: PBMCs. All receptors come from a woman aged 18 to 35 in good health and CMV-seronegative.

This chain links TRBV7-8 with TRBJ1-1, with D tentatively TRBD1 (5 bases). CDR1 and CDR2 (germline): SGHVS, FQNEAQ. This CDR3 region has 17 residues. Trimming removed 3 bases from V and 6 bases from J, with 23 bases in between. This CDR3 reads CASSLGRAPSRVSEAFF. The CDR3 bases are TGTGCCAGCAGCTTGGGCAGGGCACCTTCGCGTGTTTCTGAAGCTTTCTTT.

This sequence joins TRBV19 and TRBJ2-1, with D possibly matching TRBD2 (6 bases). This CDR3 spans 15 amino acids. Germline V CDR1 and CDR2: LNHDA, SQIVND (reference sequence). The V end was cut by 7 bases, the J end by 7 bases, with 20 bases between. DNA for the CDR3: TGTGCCAGTACGGCGGGTAGCGGAAGAAGGAATGAGCAGTTCTTC. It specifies CASTAGSGRRNEQFF.

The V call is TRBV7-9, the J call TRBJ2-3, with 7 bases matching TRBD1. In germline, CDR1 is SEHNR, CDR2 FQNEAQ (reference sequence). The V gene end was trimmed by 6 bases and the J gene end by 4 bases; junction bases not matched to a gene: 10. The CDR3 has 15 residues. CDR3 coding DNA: TGTGCCAGCAGTCTCCTGACAGGGTGGGCAGATACGCAGTATTTT. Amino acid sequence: CASSLLTGWADTQYF.

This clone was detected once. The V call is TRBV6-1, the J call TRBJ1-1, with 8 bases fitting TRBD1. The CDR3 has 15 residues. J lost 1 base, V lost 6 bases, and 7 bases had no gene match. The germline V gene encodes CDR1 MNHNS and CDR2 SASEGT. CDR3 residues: CASRRQGAANTEAFF. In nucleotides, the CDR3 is TGTGCCAGCAGGAGGCAGGGGGCGGCGAACACTGAAGCTTTCTTT.

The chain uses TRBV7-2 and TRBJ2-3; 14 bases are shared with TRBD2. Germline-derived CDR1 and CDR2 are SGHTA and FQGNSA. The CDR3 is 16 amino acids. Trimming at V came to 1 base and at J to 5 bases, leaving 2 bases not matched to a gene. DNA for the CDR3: TGTGCCAGCAGCTTAGGACTAGCGGGAGGGGGAGATACGCAGTATTTT. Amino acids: CASSLGLAGGGDTQYF.

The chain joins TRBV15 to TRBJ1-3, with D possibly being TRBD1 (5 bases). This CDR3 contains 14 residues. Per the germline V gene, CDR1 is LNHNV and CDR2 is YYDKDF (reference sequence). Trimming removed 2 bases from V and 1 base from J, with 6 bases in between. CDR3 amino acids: CATSRPGSGNTIYF. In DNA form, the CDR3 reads TGTGCCACCAGCAGACCAGGGTCTGGAAACACCATATATTTT.

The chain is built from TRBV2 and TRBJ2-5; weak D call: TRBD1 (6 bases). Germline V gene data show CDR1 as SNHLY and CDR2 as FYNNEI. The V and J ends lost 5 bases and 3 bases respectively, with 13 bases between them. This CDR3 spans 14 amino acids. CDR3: CASSRIRDKETQYF. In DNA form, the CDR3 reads TGTGCCAGCAGTCGTATCAGGGACAAAGAGACCCAGTACTTC.

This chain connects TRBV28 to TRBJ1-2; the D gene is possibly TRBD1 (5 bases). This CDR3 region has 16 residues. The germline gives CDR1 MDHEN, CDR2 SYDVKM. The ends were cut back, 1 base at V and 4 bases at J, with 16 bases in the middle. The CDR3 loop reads CASSLLGRGFSYGYTF. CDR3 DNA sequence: TGTGCCAGCAGTTTATTAGGACGGGGGTTCTCCTATGGCTACACCTTC.

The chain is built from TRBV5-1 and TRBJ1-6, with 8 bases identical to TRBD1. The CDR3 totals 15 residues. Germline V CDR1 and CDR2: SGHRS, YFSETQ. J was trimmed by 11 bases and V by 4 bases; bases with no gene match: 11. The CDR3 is CASSLLDRDFPPLHF. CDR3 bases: TGCGCCAGCAGCCTCCTGGACAGGGATTTTCCACCCCTCCACTTT.

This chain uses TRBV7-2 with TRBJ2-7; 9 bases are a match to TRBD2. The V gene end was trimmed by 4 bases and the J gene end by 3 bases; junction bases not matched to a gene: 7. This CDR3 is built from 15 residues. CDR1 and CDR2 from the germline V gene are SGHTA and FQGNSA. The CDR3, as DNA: TGTGCCAGCAGCTCCACCGGACTAGCGATCTACGAGCAGTACTTC. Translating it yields CASSSTGLAIYEQYF.